The present T cell receptor (beta chain) was sequenced within a study of CXCR3-negative and CXCR3-positive naive CD8 T cells. Study-wide points: From TRB CDR3 properties, TCR strength was inferred; surface CD5 did not differ between naive subsets. Naive subsets were similarly diverse, while memory CD8+ repertoires were much less diverse. Partly lower CXCR3 expression followed cryopreservation, and most assays relied on fresh PBMCs.

The libraries of TRB cDNA were prepared using 5' RACE with UMI labels. Reanalyzing the 5' RACE reads, TCRdb keeps one entry per CDR3 protein, without DNA. The data show more than 35,000 distinct CDR3 sequences, and the top ten clones hold more than 12%. On this clonotype itself: The antigen is unknown.

Germline lookup yields CDR1 SEHNR and CDR2 FQNEAQ (reference sequence). CDR3 length equals 16 residues. Triplicates of around 300,000 cells were sorted from each CD8+ T cell subset. The sample was memory CD8+ T cells from blood. The chain has TRBV7-9 and TRBJ2-5; no DNA is available, so the TRBD1 call from TCRdb remains unchecked. The source is a human donor in good health. Some clones in this sample may be carry-over from other donors' samples. Here the CDR3 reads CASSPPGGLYQETQYF.